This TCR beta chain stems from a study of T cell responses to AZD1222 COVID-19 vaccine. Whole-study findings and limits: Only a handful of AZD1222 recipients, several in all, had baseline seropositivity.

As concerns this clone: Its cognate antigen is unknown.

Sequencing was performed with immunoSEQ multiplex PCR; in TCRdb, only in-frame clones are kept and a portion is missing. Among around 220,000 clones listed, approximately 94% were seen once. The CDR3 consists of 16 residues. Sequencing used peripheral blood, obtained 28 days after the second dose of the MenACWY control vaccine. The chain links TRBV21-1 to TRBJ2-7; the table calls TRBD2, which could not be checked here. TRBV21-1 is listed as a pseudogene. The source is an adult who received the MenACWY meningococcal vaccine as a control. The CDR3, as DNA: TGTGCCAGCAGCAAACCCGCTAGCGTTTTTGGCCACGAGCAGTACTTC. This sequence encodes CASSKPASVFGHEQYF.